This T cell receptor beta chain was obtained from a study of quantifying T cell responses using KT2 cells. Study information: RNA was reverse transcribed with TCR alpha and beta constant-region primers.

This clonotype was counted only a few times. The germline V gene has CDR1 DFQATT and CDR2 SNEGSKA (reference sequence). The CDR3 is 14 amino acids. V lost 4 bases, J lost 2 bases, and 4 bases stayed unmatched. A single-stranded UMI oligo with SP2 sequence was ligated to cDNA 3' ends. An equimolar mix of RC1.1 and RC1.2 primed the beta chain across TRBC1 and TRBC2. Using its own MiXCR run on the UMI-ligation and nested PCR reads, TCRdb lists one record per CDR3 protein. The sample shows 25,000 to 35,000 distinct CDR3 sequences, approximately 10% of them seen only once. This receptor was identified in a human donor. This sequence joins TRBV20-1 and TRBJ1-2, with TRBD1 identical over 10 bases. Sequenced: PBMCs spiked with cells of the T cell clone KT2. This chain's CDR3 is CSATRDRGNYGYTF. CDR3 bases: TGCAGTGCTACCCGGGACAGGGGAAACTATGGCTACACCTTC.